This T cell receptor (beta chain) was retrieved from a study of T cells in Graves' hyperthyroidism and ophthalmopathy. The source material, RNA transcripts, was used to amplify TCR beta CDR3 regions. The TCR CDR3 first-round RT-PCR relied on the HTBI primer set. TCRdb recomputed calls from the multiplex PCR reads with MiXCR, one row per CDR3 protein. Of hundreds of thousands of distinct CDR3 sequences in the sample, approximately 14% are singletons; the top ten hold 14%. This clonotype was seen repeatedly, ten times or more. Its specificity is not known. The study's findings and limits: The model predicted ophthalmopathy a median around 6 months before onset. Most thyroid clonotypes expanded above 0.001 were also detected in blood.

Patients aged 18 to 65 with hyperthyroidism were newly diagnosed, with duration under 2 months. Germline V CDR1 and CDR2: SQVTM, ANQGSEA. V was clipped by 1 base and J by 4 bases; unmatched bases: 15. The CDR3 contains 18 residues. This clonotype was obtained from a woman in her late teens or twenties with Graves' hyperthyroidism. Sample: blood. This chain uses TRBV29-1 with TRBJ2-1; 8 bases agree with TRBD1. The CDR3 loop is CSVEGGQGADLRYNEQFF. The CDR3 DNA reads TGCAGCGTTGAAGGGGGGCAGGGGGCAGATTTACGGTACAATGAGCAGTTCTTC.